This T cell receptor beta chain was retrieved from a study of beta chain features in type 1 diabetes (dated by TCRdb to 2016 to 2019). Context from the whole study: Mean age, gender distribution, total cell number and subset yield were not different between patients and healthy donors. Regulatory and stem cell-like memory subsets were obtained from only 8 patients and roughly eight healthy donors, while naive and central memory subsets were obtained from all 28 donors. The study compared TCRB repertoires of sorted circulating CD4+ T cell subsets between recently diagnosed type 1 diabetes patients and matched healthy donors. A total of under 120,000,000 sorted cells were examined across all samples, and RNA yield correlated strongly with the number of cells per subset.

The entire amount of isolated RNA was reverse transcribed using the High Capacity cDNA Reverse Transcription Kit, so the sequenced TCRB transcripts were expressed ones. Deep immunoSEQ sequencing was performed on naive, central memory and regulatory T cell samples, with an average of roughly 3.6 million total reads per sample. Sorted cells were lysed in RLT buffer, and RNA was extracted using DNase-treated RNeasy Micro or Mini kits according to cell number. To prevent cross-contamination, every cell subset was processed on its own, while patient and healthy donor samples were processed together. The immunoSEQ multiplex PCR was used to amplify TCRB sequences from cDNA, generating 87-bp fragments that spanned the CDR3 region. Sequencing of the amplicons was done on the Illumina HiSeq platform. The original methods were these. Synthetic template baselines were used to correct PCR bias computationally, reads within Hamming distance 2 were collapsed together, and singletons that could not be merged were discarded. Reads were aligned against IMGT so that V, D and J genes, CDR3 length and insertions or deletions at six rearrangement sites could be assigned. Within each subset, clonotype counts were normalized to sorted cell number, after which true diversity and Gini coefficients were computed with the tcR R package. Repertoire sharing was quantified using the overlap coefficient calculated on TCRB nucleotide sequences. Out-of-frame TCRB sequences from naive cells were analyzed as a proxy for the pre-selection repertoire. Not all clones reach the TCRdb copy of this immuneACCESS table, which keeps in-frame sequences only. Checked studies attribute under half of the gap to unresolved V genes and leave the rest unexplained. V and J calls and clone size are those listed in that table; D and trimming were worked out from the DNA. This sample gives 250,000 or so clones in total; roughly two thirds of them show up just once. The ten largest clones take up 0.053% of the sample.

The germline V gene encodes CDR1 GTSNPN and CDR2 SVGIG (reference sequence). From the cysteine up to the phenylalanine, the CDR3 has a length of 14 residues. The only DNA kept is the CDR3, 42 bases in frame from the first base. V loses 2 bases at its end and J loses 1 base; junction bases beyond the gene matches: 3. The full study reports these points: A moderate but significant shortening of TCRB CDR3 length was observed in type 1 diabetes patients in all four CD4+ subsets. Because cDNA was sequenced instead of genomic DNA, activated cells with high expression could be over-represented, although the groups did not differ in activation or CD3 levels. Naive, central memory and regulatory TCRB repertoires appeared to be more similar among patients than among healthy donors. PCR may preferentially amplify shorter templates, but because patient and control samples were amplified and corrected together, any resulting skew would affect both groups equally. At VDJ recombination sites, type 1 diabetes patients had fewer insertions and more deleted nucleotides, which implies abnormalities in thymic rearrangement. Only small numbers of individuals were included in the HLA sub-analyses, which left unresolved whether HLA type had any influence on TCRB rearrangement.

Each donor gave one peripheral blood draw, about 110 mL on average, collected into heparinised tubes. Using a panel that included CD45RO, CCR7, CD25, CD127, CD95 and CD27, naive, central memory, regulatory and stem cell-like memory CD4+ T cells were sorted on a BD FACSAria II. Every sorted population had a purity above 95%. PBMCs were isolated right away by Lymphoprep density gradient centrifugation and were stained directly, without culture. So that batch effects would be minimized, each experiment stained and sorted samples in pairs, pairing one healthy donor with one patient. Of note for this clone: No antigen is known for it. Base qualities are not recorded, but no much larger clone differs from it by a single base.

The sequenced material came from naive CD4+ T cells from blood. The cell subset or site label of this sample denotes: true naive CD4+ T cells. The chain was built from TRBV30 and TRBJ2-3; TRBD1 lines up with 7 middle nucleotides. This clonotype originated in a man aged 25 to 40 in good health. The CDR3 corresponds to CAWSHGQGTDTQYF. The sequence in DNA is TGTGCCTGGAGTCATGGACAGGGCACAGATACGCAGTATTTT.